The 31 T cell receptor beta chains reported below all come from one sample, sequenced in a study of T-cell reconstitution after alpha-beta-depleted transplantation in children. It was with unique molecular identifiers that the TCRbeta library was prepared. Using its own MiXCR run on the PCR reads, TCRdb lists one record per CDR3 protein. The repertoire has 700,000 to 950,000 distinct CDR3 sequences, approximately 15% of them found once; the top ten carry just under 5%. The specimen was PBMCs, mostly from graft donor cells, collected 360 days after TCRalphabeta/CD19-depleted stem cell transplant. The source of these receptors is a male patient between 10 and 17 years old who had a stem cell transplant for acute lymphoblastic leukemia, so the T cells may come from the graft donor.

This clonotype has only a few counts. V and J are TRBV7-9 and TRBJ2-2, with D possibly TRBD1 on 8 matching bases. There are 17 residues in the CDR3. Germline V CDR1 and CDR2: SEHNR, FQNEAQ (reference sequence). The ends were cut back, 2 bases at V and 1 base at J, with 14 bases in the middle. The CDR3 here is CASSLPTGGENTGELFF. CDR3 nucleotides: TGTGCCAGCAGCTTACCTACAGGGGGGGAGAACACCGGGGAGCTGTTTTTT.

This clonotype was recorded many times. The J gene is TRBJ1-3, the V gene TRBV12-3 or TRBV12-4; 7 bases line up with TRBD1. The CDR3 has 15 amino acids. V gave up 2 bases and J gave up 4 bases; unmatched junction bases: 5. CDR3 region: CASSLRQGYGNTIYF. As DNA, the CDR3 is TGTGCCAGCAGTTTAAGACAGGGCTACGGAAACACCATATATTTT.

Only a few counts were recorded for this clonotype. The chain links TRBV5-1 to TRBJ1-3, with D possibly TRBD1 on 6 matching bases. CDR1 SGHRS and CDR2 YFSETQ come from the germline V gene. The CDR3 sequence is 17 residues long. V lost 0 bases and J 0 bases, leaving 13 bases between the germline ends. The DNA of the CDR3 is TGCGCCAGCAGCTTGGTCACAGGGCCCCGCTCTGGAAACACCATATATTTT. This sequence encodes CASSLVTGPRSGNTIYF.

This clonotype occurred many times. The chain is built from TRBV5-6 and TRBJ2-7, with TRBD1 identical over 8 bases. The J segment lost 3 bases and the V segment lost 3 bases, leaving 5 bases of the junction unmatched. CDR3 length equals 14 residues. The germline V gene encodes CDR1 SGHDT and CDR2 YYEEEE. CDR3 loop: CASSSWTGRYEQYF. CDR3 nucleotides: TGTGCCAGCAGCTCCTGGACAGGGCGCTACGAGCAGTACTTC.

The V call is TRBV7-6, the J call TRBJ2-4; possibly TRBD2 for D (5 bases). CDR1 is SGHVS, CDR2 FNYEAQ, per germline. V dropped 7 bases and J dropped 0 bases, with 13 bases sitting between them. The CDR3 runs 15 residues. CDR3 DNA: TGTGCCAGCATCCTTGCGGGTTTAGCCAAAAACATTCAGTACTTC. This gives the protein CASILAGLAKNIQYF.

This clonotype was counted between two and nine times. The V and J genes are TRBV27 and TRBJ2-5; D not resolved. Trimming left V 4 bases short and J 2 bases short, with 8 bases between. The CDR3 spans 13 residues. The germline V gene encodes CDR1 MNHEY and CDR2 SMNVEV (reference sequence). CDR3: CASSSPLQETQYF. The DNA for the CDR3 is TGTGCCAGCAGTTCACCACTACAAGAGACCCAGTACTTC.

This chain joins TRBV6-5 and TRBJ2-5; D ambiguous. The CDR3 length is 16 residues. V was trimmed by 0 bases and J by 3 bases, leaving 14 bases between them. Germline V lookup: CDR1 MNHEY, CDR2 SVGAGI. DNA for the CDR3: TGTGCCAGCAGTTACTCTGTTCCAACCCGAAAAGAGACCCAGTACTTC. Its protein product is CASSYSVPTRKETQYF.

Many counts were recorded for this clonotype. J is TRBJ1-3 and V is TRBV29-1; D is unresolved. The CDR3 sequence is 16 residues long. Trimming removed 3 bases from V and 1 base from J, with 16 bases in between. Germline CDR1 is SQVTM and CDR2 is ANQGSEA. In nucleotides, the CDR3 is TGCAGCGTTGACTCCTCCTCGGACTTTTCTGGAAACACCATATATTTT. Its translation: CSVDSSSDFSGNTIYF. Filled out from reference TRBV29-1 and TRBJ1-3, the complete variable domain reads SAVISQKPSRDICQRGTSLTIQCQVDSQVTMMFWYRQQPGQSLTLIATANQGSEATYESGFVIDKFPISRPNLTFSTLTVSNMSPEDSSIYLCSVDSSSDFSGNTIYFGEGSWLTVV.

This chain links TRBV12-3 or TRBV12-4 with TRBJ2-7; 7 positions match TRBD2. The CDR3 length is 12 residues. Trimming took 8 bases from V and 6 from J; bases not matched to a gene: 7. CDR3 in amino acids: CASSMGGVEQYF. The CDR3 nucleotides read TGTGCCAGCTCAATGGGAGGGGTCGAGCAGTACTTC.

The rearrangement joins TRBV20-1 to TRBJ2-3; D uncertain. Germline V CDR1 and CDR2: DFQATT, SNEGSKA (reference sequence). The CDR3 covers 13 residues. Trimming removed 6 bases at V and 4 bases at J, with 14 bases between. CDR3 in amino acids: CSAILLGPDTQYF. CDR3 sequence (DNA): TGCAGTGCCATACTTCTGGGTCCAGATACGCAGTATTTT.

This clonotype was picked up many times. The chain combines TRBV19 with TRBJ2-3; tentatively, D is TRBD1 (7 bases). This CDR3 contains 15 residues. Germline CDR1 and CDR2: LNHDA and SQIVND (reference sequence). The V end lost 5 bases, the J end lost 0 bases, and 12 bases lay between the germline ends. CDR3 sequence reads: CASSAGQTSTDTQYF. The CDR3 nucleotides are TGTGCCAGTAGTGCGGGACAGACAAGCACAGATACGCAGTATTTT.

This clonotype showed up just a few times. The V call is TRBV6-1, the J call TRBJ1-5; D uncertain. The V gene's germline CDR1 is MNHNS and CDR2 SASEGT. CDR3 length equals 15 residues. V dropped 6 bases and J dropped 0 bases, with 12 bases sitting between them. The CDR3 coding sequence is TGTGCCAGCAGCTCCCTTATACATAGCAATCAGCCCCAGCATTTT. This codes for CASSSLIHSNQPQHF.

V and J are TRBV12-3 or TRBV12-4 and TRBJ2-1, with a weak D call TRBD1 (5 bases). The CDR3 length is 14 residues. V dropped 1 base and J dropped 2 bases, with 6 bases sitting between them. The CDR3 DNA reads TGTGCCAGCAGTTTAGTGGACACCTACAATGAGCAGTTCTTC. This translates into CASSLVDTYNEQFF.

This clonotype was counted a few times. This chain uses TRBV5-6 with TRBJ2-7, with 9 nucleotides matching TRBD1. With 2 bases clipped from V and 3 bases from J, the junction kept 9 bases outside the gene matches. CDR3 length: 16 residues. Looked up from germline, CDR1 is SGHDT and CDR2 is YYEEEE. CDR3 coding DNA: TGTGCCAGCAGCTTAACCTCCGGGACAGGGATCTACGAGCAGTACTTC. It yields the protein CASSLTSGTGIYEQYF. The entire variable domain, with the rest obtained from reference TRBV5-6 and TRBJ2-7, is as follows: DAGVTQSPTHLIKTRGQQVTLRCSPKSGHDTVSWYQQALGQGPQFIFQYYEEEERQRGNFPDRFSGHQFPNYSSELNVNALLLGDSALYLCASSLTSGTGIYEQYFGPGTRLTVT.

This clonotype appeared a few times. V and J are TRBV20-1 and TRBJ2-1; 9 bases fit TRBD2. The CDR3 spans 16 residues. Germline CDR1 is DFQATT and CDR2 is SNEGSKA (reference sequence). J lost 3 bases, V lost 4 bases, and 10 bases had no gene match. The CDR3 sequence is CSATTSGSVGYNEQFF. Written as DNA, the CDR3 is TGCAGTGCTACAACTAGCGGGTCGGTTGGCTACAATGAGCAGTTCTTC.

V usage is TRBV5-1 and J usage is TRBJ2-7, with D possibly TRBD2 on 6 matching bases. Germline CDR1 SGHRS, CDR2 YFSETQ. V lost 2 bases, J lost 0 bases, and 9 bases lay in between. This CDR3 comprises 14 residues. In nucleotides, the CDR3 is TGCGCCAGCAGCTTTTACGGGAGCTCCTACGAGCAGTACTTC. This translates into CASSFYGSSYEQYF.

This clonotype was seen only a few times. J is TRBJ2-7 and V is TRBV18; D possibly corresponds to TRBD2 (6 bases). V shed 0 bases and J shed 5 bases, with 8 bases lying between them. This CDR3 spans 13 amino acids. Germline-derived CDR1 and CDR2 are KGHSH and LQKENI. The CDR3 loop reads CASSPPAGNEQYF. DNA for the CDR3: TGTGCCAGCTCACCACCGGCGGGGAACGAGCAGTACTTC.

The chain has TRBV5-1 and TRBJ2-7, with a possible D match to TRBD2 (6 bases). V was trimmed by 7 bases and J by 2 bases, leaving 13 bases between them. The CDR3 is 13 amino acids. CDR1 is SGHRS and CDR2 is YFSETQ in the germline V gene. The CDR3 nucleotides are TGCGCCAGCGGGACTCCCCCTGCCTACGAGCAGTACTTC. Translating it yields CASGTPPAYEQYF.

The chain joins TRBV11-2 to TRBJ2-1; no definite D call. The CDR3 length is 15 residues. V gave up 1 base and J gave up 8 bases, with 15 bases separating them. Germline-derived CDR1 and CDR2 are SGHAT and FQNNGV. The CDR3 protein is CASSLARTPKDEQFF. For the CDR3, the DNA is TGTGCCAGCAGCTTAGCCAGGACCCCCAAGGATGAGCAGTTCTTC.

CDR3 in amino acids: CASSFQGQMNNYGYTF. CDR3 nucleotides: TGTGCCAGCAGCTTCCAGGGGCAAATGAATAACTATGGCTACACCTTC. V gene TRBV11-1 combines with J gene TRBJ1-2, with D perhaps matching TRBD1 (6 bases). The V end was cut by 3 bases, the J end by 1 base, with 15 bases between. The CDR3 is 16 residues long. Germline CDR1 is SGHAT and CDR2 is FQDESV (reference sequence).

This chain links TRBV15 with TRBJ2-5, with D maybe TRBD2 (5 bases). Trimming shortened V by 3 bases and J by 5 bases, and 16 bases separated the two germline ends. CDR3 length: 15 amino acids. Germline V lookup: CDR1 LNHNV, CDR2 YYDKDF (reference sequence). CDR3 bases: TGTGCCACCAGCAGGGTGACCGGCCCGGGGGAGACCCAGTACTTC. Protein product: CATSRVTGPGETQYF.

This clonotype has a handful of counts. The V gene is TRBV7-9, the J gene TRBJ2-1, with D perhaps TRBD1 (6 bases). Germline CDR1 SEHNR, CDR2 FQNEAQ (reference sequence). The CDR3 is 15 residues long. The V end lost 1 base, the J end lost 7 bases, and 14 bases lay between the germline ends. CDR3 loop: CASSLGLGAGNEQFF. Written as DNA, the CDR3 is TGTGCCAGCAGCTTAGGCCTGGGGGCTGGAAATGAGCAGTTCTTC.

The chain carries TRBV7-8 and TRBJ2-7; D is tentatively TRBD1 or TRBD2 (5 bases each). The V end lost 0 bases, the J end lost 0 bases, and 15 bases lay between the germline ends. The CDR3 has 17 amino acids. The V gene's germline CDR1 is SGHVS and CDR2 FQNEAQ. The CDR3 DNA reads as TGTGCCAGCAGCTTAGCCCCGGGACGGAAACTCTCCTACGAGCAGTACTTC. This gives the protein CASSLAPGRKLSYEQYF.

There are a few counts of this clonotype. This sequence joins TRBV5-1 and TRBJ1-1, with no clear D. From germline, CDR1 is SGHRS and CDR2 YFSETQ. The CDR3 contains 14 residues. Between the trimmed V and J ends, which lost 5 bases and 5 bases, there was a span of 16 bases. CDR3 DNA sequence: TGCGCCAGCAGTAGATTGGACGGTAAGACTGAAGCTTTCTTT. Its translation: CASSRLDGKTEAFF.

The gene calls are TRBV6-1 and TRBJ2-3, with 11 bases lining up with TRBD2. Losses at the gene ends were 2 bases for V and 14 bases for J; bases not matched to a gene: 12. Germline values: CDR1 MNHNS, CDR2 SASEGT. The CDR3 totals 15 residues. This CDR3 is CASSEHLAGGPGGYF. For the CDR3, the DNA is TGTGCCAGCAGTGAACACCTAGCGGGAGGCCCCGGTGGGTATTTT.

There are a few counts of this clonotype. This chain links TRBV7-3 with TRBJ1-1; D might be TRBD1 (5 bases). Germline V gene lookup returns CDR1 SGHTA and CDR2 FQGTGA. The CDR3 consists of 18 residues. V was trimmed by 1 base and J by 3 bases, leaving 21 bases between them. The chain's CDR3 is CASSLKAGVGVGDTEAFF. As DNA, the CDR3 is TGTGCCAGCAGCTTAAAGGCGGGCGTGGGGGTGGGGGACACTGAAGCTTTCTTT.

The table lists this clonotype with a few counts. V and J are TRBV12-3 or TRBV12-4 and TRBJ2-2; D is perhaps TRBD1 (6 bases). This CDR3 has 13 amino acids. V dropped 8 bases and J dropped 7 bases, with 14 bases sitting between them. This CDR3 is CASGARDNGELFF. CDR3 nucleotide sequence: TGTGCCAGCGGGGCCCGGGACAACGGGGAGCTGTTTTTT.

The gene calls are TRBV29-1 and TRBJ2-1; 12 bases are shared with TRBD2. The CDR3 covers 15 residues. V gave up 5 bases and J gave up 5 bases; unmatched junction bases: 7. Germline assignment: CDR1 SQVTM and CDR2 ANQGSEA. The CDR3 reads CSVTRLAGVNNEQFF. CDR3 DNA: TGCAGCGTTACACGACTAGCGGGAGTTAACAATGAGCAGTTCTTC.

This clonotype was counted only a few times. The rearrangement joins TRBV29-1 to TRBJ1-1; tentatively, D is TRBD1 (5 bases). V was cut by 6 bases and J by 0 bases, with 14 bases left in between. Germline V gives CDR1 SQVTM, CDR2 ANQGSEA. The CDR3 is 14 residues long. CDR3 DNA: TGCAGCGTCCAACCCGGACACGTGAACACTGAAGCTTTCTTT. Amino acid sequence: CSVQPGHVNTEAFF.

Only a few counts were recorded for this clonotype. This chain uses TRBV11-2 with TRBJ2-7, with 9 bases that match TRBD2. Germline-derived CDR1 and CDR2 are SGHAT and FQNNGV. The CDR3 has 15 residues. The ends lost 6 bases at V and 4 bases at J; junction bases unmatched: 10. As DNA, the CDR3 is TGTGCCAGCAGTTTCGGAGCGGGAGGAATATACGAGCAGTACTTC. Amino acids: CASSFGAGGIYEQYF.

The chain couples TRBV15 to TRBJ2-6; 8 nucleotides align to TRBD1. This CDR3 has 23 amino acids. V was clipped by 0 bases and J by 0 bases; unmatched bases: 19. The germline V gene encodes CDR1 LNHNV and CDR2 YYDKDF (reference sequence). The CDR3 DNA reads TGTGCCACCAGCAGAGAGGGGAGGCTCAGGGACAGGCTAATCTCCTCTGGGGCCAACGTCCTGACTTTC. Protein product: CATSREGRLRDRLISSGANVLTF.